Below, 23 T cell receptor beta chains from the same sample are listed, as sequenced in a study of blood T cell repertoires in COVID-19. Generated by immunoSEQ multiplex PCR, the TCRdb table keeps only in-frame clones and is missing some. Counted here are 60,000 to 75,000 clones, 65% to 80% occurring once; the ten biggest clones make up more than 20%. Sequencing input: peripheral blood. Receptors were obtained from a man between 60 and 75 years old with active or convalescent COVID-19.

The V gene is TRBV11-3, the J gene TRBJ2-7, with no clear D. This CDR3 is built from 13 residues. Germline V gene data show CDR1 as SGHNT and CDR2 as YENEEA. The V end lost 0 bases, the J end lost 5 bases, and 8 bases lay between the germline ends. The CDR3 DNA reads TGTGCCAGCAGCTTAGATGGTGGCAACGAGCAGTACTTC. Protein sequence: CASSLDGGNEQYF.

This clone has only a few counts. The CDR3 DNA follows: TGTGCCATCTCCCAACTGACTAGCGGGGGGTTCAACAATGAGCAGTTCTTC. The encoded protein is CAISQLTSGGFNNEQFF. V and J are TRBV10-3 and TRBJ2-1, with 13 positions matching TRBD2. The junction had 12 bases not matched to a gene; V was cut back by 8 bases and J by 5 bases. Looked up from germline, CDR1 is ENHRY and CDR2 is SYGVKD. This CDR3 is 17 amino acids long.

V and J are TRBV3-1 (or the pseudogene TRBV3-2) and TRBJ2-2, with D perhaps matching TRBD2 (6 bases). V was clipped by 1 base and J by 3 bases, with 12 bases between them. The CDR3 totals 16 residues. CDR1 and CDR2 from the germline V gene are LGHDT and YNNKEL (reference sequence). Written as DNA, the CDR3 is TGTGCCAGCAGCCAAGCGCGGGGAGTCGACACCGGGGAGCTGTTTTTT. It specifies CASSQARGVDTGELFF.

This clone was found a few times. V gene TRBV6-5 combines with J gene TRBJ1-4; a possible D gene is TRBD1 (5 bases). Germline assignment: CDR1 MNHEY and CDR2 SVGAGI. The CDR3 covers 15 residues. V lost 0 bases, J lost 5 bases, and 10 bases lay in between. Here the CDR3 DNA reads TGTGCCAGCAGTTACTCGAGGACACTAAATGAAAAACTGTTTTTT. Protein product: CASSYSRTLNEKLFF.

This clone is a singleton in its sample. This chain connects TRBV4-1 to TRBJ1-6; tentatively, D is TRBD1 (5 bases). CDR3 length: 15 residues. Germline V gene lookup returns CDR1 MGHRA and CDR2 YSYEKL. V lost 4 bases and J lost 10, with 17 bases in between. This CDR3 reads CASSPFWDGGSPLHF. CDR3 DNA sequence: TGCGCCAGCAGCCCCTTCTGGGACGGGGGGTCACCCCTCCACTTT.

The CDR3 reads CASKGTDETQYF. Here the CDR3 DNA reads TGCGCCAGCAAAGGGACAGACGAGACCCAGTACTTC. The rearrangement uses TRBV5-1 and TRBJ2-5; 7 bases fit TRBD1. There are 12 residues in the CDR3. Trimming at V came to 6 bases and at J to 5 bases, leaving 4 bases not matched to a gene. Germline loops: CDR1 SGHRS, CDR2 YFSETQ.

The rearrangement uses TRBV2 and TRBJ1-4, with TRBD1 matching over 9 bases. CDR1 is SNHLY and CDR2 is FYNNEI in the germline V gene. This CDR3 is 17 amino acids long. Germline trimming cut 7 bases from V and 1 base from J; bases unmatched to any gene: 10. The CDR3 protein is CASTHRTGVGTNEKLFF. The CDR3 DNA follows: TGTGCCAGCACTCACCGGACAGGGGTTGGAACTAATGAAAAACTGTTTTTT.

The CDR3 loop reads CASSPGQGANSPLHF. The CDR3 DNA is TGTGCCAGCTCACCGGGACAGGGGGCAAATTCACCCCTCCACTTT. V is TRBV18 and J is TRBJ1-6, with TRBD1 matching over 12 bases. The trim removed 3 bases at V and 7 bases at J, leaving 1 base unmatched. Germline V gene sequence: CDR1 KGHSH, CDR2 LQKENI. This CDR3 is 15 amino acids long.

The chain joins TRBV27 to TRBJ1-6, with D tentatively TRBD1 (6 bases). Trimming shortened V by 0 bases and J by 8 bases, and 11 bases separated the two germline ends. Per germline, CDR1 MNHEY and CDR2 SMNVEV (reference sequence). This CDR3 has 15 amino acids. As DNA, the CDR3 is TGTGCCAGCAGTTTATCCACAGGGACCGATTCACCCCTCCACTTT. Encoded protein: CASSLSTGTDSPLHF.

Concerning this clone: The conserved phenylalanine or tryptophan normally closing the CDR3 is absent here, so this likely arose from a read error. It is unclear where the CDR3 begins or ends on the DNA, so no DNA is shown, and the CDR3 is as TCRdb lists it. The V call is TRBV6-5, the J call TRBJ2-3; TRBD2, the D gene given by the table, was not confirmed from the DNA. Inclusive of both ends, the CDR3 amounts to 12 amino acids. Germline lookup yields CDR1 MNHEY and CDR2 SVGAGI. CDR3 region: CASRSPGLAAVV.

The chain recombines TRBV18 with TRBJ2-5; maybe TRBD1 (6 bases). Trimming left V 3 bases short and J 3 bases short, with 23 bases between. The CDR3 is 18 residues long. Looked up from germline, CDR1 is KGHSH and CDR2 is LQKENI. The CDR3: CASSPGAQHRPLKETQYF. The CDR3 DNA sequence: TGTGCCAGCTCACCGGGGGCCCAGCACCGTCCCCTCAAAGAGACCCAGTACTTC.

The rearrangement uses TRBV6-6 and TRBJ2-3, with 8 nucleotides matching TRBD2. Germline V gene data show CDR1 as MNHNY and CDR2 as SVGAGI (reference sequence). The length of the CDR3 is 16 residues. V shed 4 bases and J 6 bases; nucleotides not matched to a gene: 12. The CDR3 DNA sequence: TGTGCCAGCAGTTCTAATTCGGGGGGGCCGGCGGATACGCAGTATTTT. Encoded protein: CASSSNSGGPADTQYF.

To note about this clone: The same CDR3 also results from other DNA sequences found in this sample. The rearrangement links TRBV9 to TRBJ2-5; D is undetermined. Trimming pared 0 bases from V and 3 bases from J, leaving 9 bases between. In germline, CDR1 is SGDLS, CDR2 YYNGEE. This CDR3 region has 14 residues. This chain's CDR3 is CASSVAGQEETQYF. Here the CDR3 DNA reads TGTGCCAGCAGCGTAGCAGGCCAGGAAGAGACCCAGTACTTC.

This clone has just a few counts. The chain combines TRBV30 with TRBJ2-6, with a weak D call TRBD1 (6 bases). Germline V gives CDR1 GTSNPN, CDR2 SVGIG (reference sequence). CDR3 size: 17 residues. Trimming pared 4 bases from V and 3 bases from J, leaving 19 bases between. CDR3 amino acids: CAWTRGYRVRGANVLTF. The CDR3 nucleotides are TGTGCCTGGACCAGAGGGTACAGGGTACGTGGGGCCAACGTCCTGACTTTC.

V is TRBV24-1 and J is TRBJ2-1; D unresolved. There are 15 residues in the CDR3. CDR1 and CDR2 (germline): KGHDR, SFDVKD. V lost 4 bases to trimming and J lost 3 bases, with 12 bases between them. The CDR3 protein is CATSDQNHGYNEQFF. CDR3 DNA: TGTGCCACCAGTGACCAAAATCACGGCTACAATGAGCAGTTCTTC.

This clone was seen only a few times. The DNA of the CDR3 is TGTGCCAGCAGCCCCGGGTCCCCCTACGAGCAGTACTTC. Residues: CASSPGSPYEQYF. The chain links TRBV5-6 to TRBJ2-7, with D unclear. Germline values: CDR1 SGHDT, CDR2 YYEEEE. CDR3 length: 13 amino acids. V was clipped by 4 bases and J by 2 bases, with 10 bases between them.

V usage is TRBV7-2 and J usage is TRBJ1-1; D not resolved. The V end was cut by 7 bases, the J end by 7 bases, with 22 bases between. This CDR3 spans 15 amino acids. CDR1 is SGHTA, CDR2 FQGNSA, per germline. CDR3 in DNA: TGTGCCAGCACCTCGACTACTCAGGCTACAGTTGAAGCTTTCTTT. Translating gives CASTSTTQATVEAFF.

The chain uses TRBV4-2 and TRBJ2-3; 12 nucleotides agree with TRBD2. With 4 bases clipped from V and 1 base from J, the junction kept 9 bases outside the gene matches. The CDR3 covers 18 residues. CDR1 and CDR2 (germline): LGHNA, YNFKEQ. CDR3 bases: TGTGCCAGCAGCCCTGGGGCTAGCGGGGGGGGCGGCACAGATACGCAGTATTTT. Its translation is CASSPGASGGGGTDTQYF.

The chain has TRBV28 and TRBJ1-2, with 9 bases that match TRBD1. Trimming cost V 6 bases and J 3 bases; bases outside gene matches: 8. CDR1 is MDHEN, CDR2 SYDVKM, per germline. The CDR3 sequence is 15 residues long. CDR3 DNA sequence: TGTGCCAGCAGCGGCGCGGGACAGGGAGACTATGGCTACACCTTC. Residues: CASSGAGQGDYGYTF.

The chain's CDR3 is CASGFQVKNSPLHF. The CDR3 bases are TGTGCCAGCGGATTTCAGGTGAAGAATTCACCCCTCCACTTT. The chain has TRBV6-5 and TRBJ1-6, with unresolved D. V gave up 8 bases and J gave up 7 bases, with 15 bases separating them. Germline V lookup: CDR1 MNHEY, CDR2 SVGAGI. The CDR3 has 14 residues.

V gene TRBV6-2 or TRBV6-3 combines with J gene TRBJ1-5; 7 bases map to TRBD1. CDR1 is MNHEY and CDR2 is SVGEGT in the germline V gene. V dropped 3 bases and J dropped 2; count of bases not matched to a gene: 7. This CDR3 is 16 amino acids long. The CDR3 here is CASSYHPGGGNQPQHF. The CDR3 nucleotides are TGTGCCAGCAGTTATCACCCAGGGGGAGGCAATCAGCCCCAGCATTTT.

The sample holds one count of this clone. The DNA of the CDR3 is TGTGCCAGCAGCGCCGGACAGATTCAAGAGACCCAGTACTTC. It encodes CASSAGQIQETQYF. This chain connects TRBV9 to TRBJ2-5; D is possibly TRBD1 (6 bases). The germline V gene encodes CDR1 SGDLS and CDR2 YYNGEE. There are 14 residues in the CDR3. Trimming shortened V by 3 bases and J by 2 bases, and 11 bases separated the two germline ends.

The CDR3 nucleotides are TGTGCCAGCAGTGGGGGGGCTAGAGAGACCCAGTACTTC. Translating gives CASSGGARETQYF. The V and J genes are TRBV12-3 or TRBV12-4 and TRBJ2-5; tentatively, D is TRBD2 (7 bases). The CDR3 contains 13 residues. V was shortened by 5 bases and J by 4 bases, with 11 bases between the two germline ends.